Each of the 2 T cell receptor beta chains below was sequenced from the same sample in a study of Graves' ophthalmopathy and Graves' hyperthyroidism (dated by TCRdb to the late 2010s). This sample was sequenced with an Illumina HiSeq 2000. For repertoire sequencing, the TCR beta CDR3 regions were amplified from RNA transcripts. The first round of RT-PCR was done with HTBI primers and the Qiagen OneStep RT-PCR kit, and was followed by a second round of multiplex PCR, then size selection and purification. The raw public data were reprocessed by TCRdb itself: fastp quality trimming at Q25, MiXCR clonotype calling, in-frame beta chains only. Rows with a matching CDR3 protein are joined into one entry that keeps the most common DNA and genes. This sample has 650,000 to 800,000 distinct CDR3 sequences in its table, and under 50% of those were observed once. The ten largest clones represent 3% to 4% of the sample.

The sequenced material came from peripheral blood. The origin of the receptors is an adult man with Graves' ophthalmopathy.

This clonotype was observed a single time. Possible read error: a much larger clone is one base away. The chain has TRBV29-1 and TRBJ2-7; 7 bases are a match to TRBD2. This CDR3 spans 13 amino acids. V was clipped by 6 bases and J by 2 bases; unmatched bases: 7. Germline V gives CDR1 SQVTM, CDR2 ANQGSEA. CDR3 in amino acids: CSVQSGNPYEQYF. The CDR3 coding sequence is TGCAGCGTCCAGAGCGGGAACCCCTACGAGCAGTACTTC.

CDR3 sequence reads: CASSLEGLGHEQYF. CDR3 nucleotide sequence: TGTGCCAGCAGTTTGGAGGGTTTGGGCCACGAGCAGTACTTC. The chain couples TRBV27 to TRBJ2-7; weak D call: TRBD2 (6 bases). Germline loops: CDR1 MNHEY, CDR2 SMNVEV (reference sequence). CDR3 length: 14 amino acids. V lost 3 bases and J 5 bases, leaving 14 bases between the germline ends.